This T cell receptor beta chain stems from a study of blood T cells in healthy people across ages. Combining a sample-barcoded 5' primer with a J-beta primer mix, a second PCR ran for roughly 7 to 12 cycles. MiXCR, run by TCRdb on the 5' RACE reads, gives a single entry per CDR3 protein. The sample includes around 900,000 distinct CDR3 sequences, roughly 51% seen only once; the top ten take 20% to 25%. Extractions gave at least 5 micrograms of total RNA per sample. Germline V gene data show CDR1 as SGHTA and CDR2 as FQGNSA. V dropped 3 bases and J dropped 2; count of bases not matched to a gene: 3. The CDR3 sequence is 14 residues long.

The rearrangement joins TRBV7-2 to TRBJ2-7, with TRBD2 identical over 8 bases. The origin of this receptor is a woman aged 60-70 years in good health. The sequencing sample was made of blood. CDR3 DNA sequence: TGTGCCAGCAGCTTCATAGCGGGGCCCTACGAGCAGTACTTC. As protein: CASSFIAGPYEQYF.